The rows below give T cell receptor beta chains drawn from one sample of a study of blood T cell repertoires in COVID-19. TCRdb's copy holds only in-frame clones and misses some; the assay was immunoSEQ multiplex PCR. The sample shows 170,000 or so clones, 89% of them seen only once. Input material: peripheral blood. Receptors originate from a man aged 18 to 29 who had recovered from COVID-19. Each CDR3 is given with its conserved first and last residue. Each record gives: V gene, clone size, D gene, J gene, CDR3 protein, CDR3 DNA. D genes are given only for firm matches. Part of the rows lack a size; the others show once, few, many or a class for expanded clones.

TRBV11-2,-,TRBD1,TRBJ2-7,CASSLAPPGTGRYEQYF,TGTGCCAGCAGCTTAGCGCCCCCCGGGACAGGGAGATACGAGCAGTACTTC
TRBV27,many,-,TRBJ1-5,CASSLTQGGNQPQHF,TGTGCCAGCAGTTTAACGCAGGGTGGCAATCAGCCCCAGCATTTT
TRBV9,-,-,TRBJ2-5,CASSVGAAGYIETQYF,TGTGCCAGCAGCGTAGGGGCTGCGGGATATATCGAGACCCAGTACTTC
TRBV29-1,-,TRBD1,TRBJ1-1,CSVGGILDRANTEAFF,TGCAGCGTTGGAGGGATCCTCGACAGGGCGAACACTGAAGCTTTCTTT
TRBV7-8,-,-,TRBJ2-3,CASSRVRVDTQYF,TGTGCCAGCAGCCGAGTTCGGGTGGATACGCAGTATTTT
TRBV19,once,-,TRBJ1-5,CASSIRDSNQPQHF,TGTGCCAGTAGTATTCGGGATAGCAATCAGCCCCAGCATTTT
TRBV6-6,-,-,TRBJ2-7,CASGGQTYEQYF,TGTGCCAGCGGAGGGCAGACCTACGAGCAGTACTTC
TRBV9,-,TRBD2,TRBJ2-3,CASSVHSGRVMGTDTQYF,TGTGCCAGCAGCGTACATAGCGGGAGGGTAATGGGCACAGATACGCAGTATTTT
TRBV5-4,-,-,TRBJ1-2,CASSGQSVYGYTF,TGTGCCAGCAGCGGACAGTCAGTCTATGGCTACACCTTC
TRBV7-2,-,-,TRBJ2-6,CASSRDTGANVLTF,TGTGCCAGCAGCAGGGACACTGGGGCCAACGTCCTGACTTTC
TRBV7-9,-,TRBD2,TRBJ2-1,CASSLEGLAGGGRNEQFF,TGTGCCAGCAGCTTAGAGGGTCTAGCGGGAGGGGGACGCAATGAGCAGTTCTTC
TRBV3-1/TRBV3-2,-,-,TRBJ1-1,CASSQGPDRSTEAFF,TGTGCCAGCAGCCAAGGACCGGACAGAAGCACTGAAGCTTTCTTT
TRBV7-3,-,-,TRBJ2-3,CASSLGTSTDTQYF,TGTGCCAGCAGCCTTGGGACTAGCACAGATACGCAGTATTTT
TRBV6-5,-,TRBD2,TRBJ2-2,CASTHLAGSTGELFF,TGTGCCAGCACCCATCTAGCGGGATCCACCGGGGAGCTGTTTTTT
TRBV6-5,-,TRBD1,TRBJ1-1,CASSLGTGGVGAEAFF,TGTGCCAGCAGTTTAGGGACAGGGGGCGTTGGCGCTGAAGCTTTCTTT
TRBV12-3/TRBV12-4,few,-,TRBJ2-5,CASSNQQETQYF,TGTGCCAGCTCGAACCAGCAAGAGACCCAGTACTTC
TRBV7-9,-,-,TRBJ1-1,CASSLVQGRGTEAFF,TGTGCCAGCAGCTTAGTCCAGGGGAGGGGCACTGAAGCTTTCTTT
TRBV7-9,once,TRBD1,TRBJ1-6,CASSQPTGGPINSPLHF,TGTGCCAGCAGCCAACCGACAGGGGGACCCATTAATTCACCCCTCCACTTT
TRBV7-9,-,-,TRBJ2-5,CASSRTDQETQYF,TGTGCCAGCAGCCGGACAGACCAAGAGACCCAGTACTTC
TRBV10-1,few,-,TRBJ2-3,CASSEPVGRAFLADTQYF,TGCGCCAGCAGTGAGCCGGTGGGCAGGGCTTTCCTAGCAGATACGCAGTATTTT
TRBV7-2,few,TRBD1,TRBJ1-2,CASSLTTGGDYGYTF,TGTGCCAGCAGCTTAACAACAGGGGGCGACTATGGCTACACCTTC
TRBV2,-,-,TRBJ1-2,CASSYRAGYGYTF,TGTGCCAGCAGTTACAGGGCGGGCTATGGCTACACCTTC
TRBV6-2/TRBV6-3,-,TRBD1,TRBJ2-7,CASSYLGQGADEQYF,TGTGCCAGCAGTTATCTTGGACAGGGGGCAGACGAGCAGTACTTC
TRBV28,few,TRBD1,TRBJ1-5,CASSRTGGNQPQHF,TGTGCCAGCAGTCGGACAGGGGGTAATCAGCCCCAGCATTTT
TRBV9,-,-,TRBJ1-1,CASSVADSMNTEAFF,TGTGCCAGCAGCGTAGCAGACAGCATGAACACTGAAGCTTTCTTT
TRBV19,few,TRBD1,TRBJ1-5,CASSIIRDRDQPQHF,TGTGCCAGTAGTATTATCCGGGACAGGGATCAGCCCCAGCATTTT
TRBV28,-,TRBD1,TRBJ2-2,CASSYDRVVTGELFF,TGTGCCAGCAGCTATGACAGGGTTGTGACCGGGGAGCTGTTTTTT
TRBV19,-,-,TRBJ2-1,CASSITQFSYNEQFF,TGTGCCAGTAGTATAACCCAGTTTTCCTACAATGAGCAGTTCTTC
TRBV28,-,TRBD1,TRBJ1-6,CASRGGQGGSPLHF,TGTGCCAGCAGGGGGGGACAGGGAGGTTCACCCCTCCACTTT
TRBV11-2,-,TRBD2,TRBJ2-1,CASSLSWGERGDRYNEQFF,TGTGCCAGCAGCTTATCATGGGGGGAACGGGGGGATCGATACAATGAGCAGTTCTTC
TRBV6-5,-,-,TRBJ2-7,CASSYGRGAYEQYF,TGTGCCAGCAGTTATGGCAGGGGTGCCTACGAGCAGTACTTC
TRBV7-8,-,TRBD1,TRBJ1-1,CASSPGGNTEAFF,TGTGCCAGCAGCCCAGGGGGGAACACTGAAGCTTTCTTT
TRBV29-1,once,TRBD2,TRBJ2-3,CSVVGGSTDTQYF,TGCAGCGTTGTTGGCGGGAGTACAGATACGCAGTATTTT
TRBV7-2,-,-,TRBJ2-7,CASSLDRSYEQYF,TGTGCCAGCAGCTTAGACAGGTCCTACGAGCAGTACTTC
TRBV7-9,-,-,TRBJ2-1,CASSGRDSNEQFF,TGTGCCAGCAGTGGCAGAGACAGCAATGAGCAGTTCTTC
TRBV19,-,-,TRBJ2-1,CAARSGGPPHNEQFF,TGTGCCGCACGGTCCGGGGGACCCCCCCACAATGAGCAGTTCTTC
TRBV19,-,-,TRBJ1-1,CASRLDRVPSEAFF,TGTGCCAGTAGGCTCGACCGGGTCCCGAGCGAAGCTTTCTTT
TRBV30,-,TRBD2,TRBJ2-3,CAWNKGTSGRLADTQYF,TGTGCCTGGAACAAAGGGACTAGCGGGAGATTAGCAGATACGCAGTATTTT
TRBV9,-,TRBD2,TRBJ2-3,CASSGSAGGLSTDTQYF,TGTGCCAGCAGCGGATCAGCGGGAGGGCTCAGCACAGATACGCAGTATTTT
TRBV4-3,-,-,TRBJ1-6,CASSQVAVSYNSPLHF,TGCGCCAGCAGCCAAGTAGCGGTGTCCTATAATTCACCCCTCCACTTT
TRBV3-1/TRBV3-2,-,-,TRBJ1-2,CASSQGLSSYGYTF,TGTGCCAGCAGTCAAGGACTGTCGAGCTATGGCTACACCTTC